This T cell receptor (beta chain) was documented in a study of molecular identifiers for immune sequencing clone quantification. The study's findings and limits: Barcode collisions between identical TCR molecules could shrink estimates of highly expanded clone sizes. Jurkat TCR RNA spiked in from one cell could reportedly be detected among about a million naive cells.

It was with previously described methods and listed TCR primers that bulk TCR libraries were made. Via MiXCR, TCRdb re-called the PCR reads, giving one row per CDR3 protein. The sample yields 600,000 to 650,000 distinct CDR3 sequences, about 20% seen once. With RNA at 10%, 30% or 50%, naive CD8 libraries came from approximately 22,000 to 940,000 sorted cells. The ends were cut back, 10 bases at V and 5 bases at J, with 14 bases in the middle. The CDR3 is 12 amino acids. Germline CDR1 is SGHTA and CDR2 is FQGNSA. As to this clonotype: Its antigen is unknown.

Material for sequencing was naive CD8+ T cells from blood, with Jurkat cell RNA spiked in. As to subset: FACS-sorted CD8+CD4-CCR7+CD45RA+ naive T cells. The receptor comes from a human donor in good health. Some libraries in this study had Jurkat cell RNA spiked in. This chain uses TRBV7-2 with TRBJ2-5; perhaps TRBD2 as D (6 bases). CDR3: CAIERGGETQYF. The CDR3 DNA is TGTGCCATAGAGAGGGGAGGCGAGACCCAGTACTTC.